A selection of T cell receptor beta chains follows, all from one sample in a study of cytomegalovirus exposure and HLA in healthy donors. Generated by immunoSEQ multiplex PCR, the TCRdb table keeps only in-frame clones and is missing some. The sample holds roughly 170,000 clones, about 80% seen once. The sequencing sample was made of PBMCs. These TCRs come from a woman aged 18-29 years in good health and CMV-seropositive. The conserved cysteine and the conserved F or W are not part of the CDR3 here. The D gene is left open where the match is weak.

d_call v_call cdr3_aa
. TRBV7-8 ASSMDRNTEAF
. TRBV5-6 ASSLGPDTAIY
TRBD2 TRBV11-2 ASSRLAGPYEQY
. TRBV5-1 ASRVAGDSYEQY
. TRBV5-4 ASSHGPLSSYNSPLH
. TRBV29-1 SLLTGGSTDTQY
. TRBV4-1 ASSQIGLAGDTQY
. TRBV29-1 SVELQGSSYEQY
. TRBV7-6 ASSLRPGGDYGYT
TRBD1 TRBV2 ASSDRTGGLNTEAF
. TRBV7-6 ASSPRQGGNGELF
TRBD1 TRBV7-3 ASSPLGDRGYEQF
. TRBV13 ASTQRGIGRYYGYT
. TRBV6-1 ASSERGTVNEKLF
TRBD1 TRBV9 ASSVAGTGGYGYT
. TRBV5-4 ASSLGRGRRGPLH
. TRBV9 ASSPGPAGTGELF
. TRBV6-6 ASSYIPGGDTIY
TRBD2 TRBV5-1 ASRTAGREYEQF
. TRBV4-2 ASSQEGGGGYGYT
. TRBV9 ASSVWGATNEKLF
. TRBV4-1 ASSQPTGGEGYT
. TRBV7-9 ASSSGEVNYEQY
. TRBV29-1 SVGSGHNYNEQF
. TRBV10-2 ASQRTTLSYNEQF
. TRBV27 ASSSISGANVLT
TRBD1 TRBV5-6 ASSPRDSPKRTQY
TRBD1 TRBV9 ASSVGTGGFDTEAF
. TRBV7-2 ASSLGIGLGAFNTEAF
TRBD2 TRBV19 ASAASGQETQY
. TRBV6-1 ASSENLGGEGLF
TRBD1 TRBV15 ATSSTTGAKGNTGELF
TRBD1 TRBV19 ATRTGDPYEQY
. TRBV5-1 ASSLTGLTNEKLF
TRBD1 TRBV29-1 SVEPGTGGTEAF
TRBD2 TRBV12-5 ASGLGLAAGEQF
. TRBV19 ASSIFGARAPDTQY
TRBD1 TRBV19 ASGDRGYEQY
. TRBV5-6 ASSRGGPQH
. TRBV7-2 ASSLRTEASYEQY
. TRBV15 ATSKTSYEQY
. TRBV9 ASSPQGYGYT
TRBD1 TRBV7-8 ASSSSTGALHTEAF
. TRBV12-5 ASGSSPGSYGYT
. TRBV29-1 SVEWGQSYNEQF
TRBD2 TRBV4-2 ASSQAPSGGPYEQY
. TRBV19 ASSASGEAKNIQY
. TRBV7-9 ASRDSAGANVLT
TRBD1 TRBV19 ASEGQAPGIGGYT
. TRBV7-9 ASRLKGVNTEAF
TRBD1 TRBV6-1 ASLGRQGNSPLH
TRBD2 TRBV4-1 ASSHRLAGTDTQY
. TRBV29-1 SVQNSNQPQH
. TRBV6-6 ASSYREGGQPQH
. TRBV4-1 ASSRLQSALFPLH